The 26 T cell receptor beta chains given below trace back to one sample, sequenced in a study of T cells after yellow fever vaccination. TCRdb re-called the 5' RACE reads with MiXCR, one entry per CDR3 protein. The sample includes 200,000 to 250,000 distinct CDR3 sequences, about 3% of them seen just once. Source: CD4+ T cells sorted from PBMCs, taken 10 days after the yellow fever booster vaccination. The receptors were sampled from a man aged 18 to 35 who received the YFV17D yellow fever vaccine.

This clonotype was counted at least ten times. The genes are TRBV24-1 and TRBJ2-3; D gene uncertain. Per the germline V gene, CDR1 is KGHDR and CDR2 is SFDVKD. V was clipped by 3 bases and J by 6 bases, with 9 bases between them. The CDR3 has 13 amino acids. The CDR3 coding sequence is TGTGCCACCAGTGATGGGGTGTCCGATACGCAGTATTTT. It is translated as CATSDGVSDTQYF.

The sample holds many counts of this clonotype. This chain connects TRBV28 to TRBJ1-1; tentative D call: TRBD1 (5 bases). The CDR3 covers 15 residues. V lost 5 bases to trimming and J lost 4 bases, with 17 bases between them. The germline CDR1 and CDR2 sequences are MDHEN and SYDVKM. Here the CDR3 reads CASSPRQFPITEAFF. The CDR3 nucleotides are TGTGCCAGCAGTCCGAGACAGTTTCCAATCACTGAAGCTTTCTTT. The full variable domain, in which reference TRBV28 and TRBJ1-1 provide the parts outside the CDR3, is DVKVTQSSRYLVKRTGEKVFLECVQDMDHENMFWYRQDPGLGLRLIYFSYDVKMKEKGDIPEGYSVSREKKERFSLILESASTNQTSMYLCASSPRQFPITEAFFGQGTRLTVV.

This clonotype was detected ten times or more. The chain joins TRBV3-1 to TRBJ2-3; D may correspond to TRBD1 or TRBD2 (5 bases each). V dropped 10 bases and J dropped 0 bases, with 14 bases sitting between them. The germline V gene encodes CDR1 LGHDT and CDR2 YNNKEL (reference sequence). The CDR3 is made up of 14 amino acids. The CDR3 DNA sequence: TGTGCCACGAGAGAGGGGCGAAGCACAGATACGCAGTATTTT. Translating it yields CATREGRSTDTQYF.

This clonotype was counted only a few times. DNA of the CDR3: TGCAGTGCTGTCGGGACAAAAAACTTTAACTATGGCTACACCTTC. Encoded protein: CSAVGTKNFNYGYTF. The chain recombines TRBV20-1 with TRBJ1-2; tentatively, D is TRBD1 (6 bases). The CDR3 runs to 15 residues. Germline-derived CDR1 and CDR2 are DFQATT and SNEGSKA (reference sequence). Trimming pared 5 bases from V and 1 base from J, leaving 17 bases between.

V gene TRBV19 combines with J gene TRBJ2-3; no clear D. Germline V gene sequence: CDR1 LNHDA, CDR2 SQIVND (reference sequence). This CDR3 comprises 13 residues. The ends were cut back, 2 bases at V and 4 bases at J, with 7 bases in the middle. This chain's CDR3 is CASSIQAADTQYF. The CDR3 bases are TGTGCCAGTAGTATACAGGCCGCAGATACGCAGTATTTT.

This clonotype occurred many times. The gene calls are TRBV6-5 and TRBJ2-3; 11 bases are a match to TRBD2. CDR3 size: 14 residues. The germline CDR1 and CDR2 sequences are MNHEY and SVGAGI. V dropped 6 bases and J dropped 1; count of bases not matched to a gene: 0. As DNA, the CDR3 is TGTGCCAGCAGGACTAGCGGGGGCACAGATACGCAGTATTTT. Translating it yields CASRTSGGTDTQYF.

This clonotype was observed many times. The rearrangement links TRBV7-9 to TRBJ1-5, with TRBD1 identical over 9 bases. The junction had 4 bases not matched to a gene; V was cut back by 3 bases and J by 7 bases. The CDR3 is made up of 14 amino acids. Looked up from germline, CDR1 is SEHNR and CDR2 is FQNEAQ (reference sequence). Here the CDR3 DNA reads TGTGCCAGCAGCTTGGGACAGGGCACGCAGCCCCAGCATTTT. Translated: CASSLGQGTQPQHF.

This clonotype came up many times. The chain uses TRBV7-2 and TRBJ1-2; D is perhaps TRBD1 (6 bases). The CDR3 is made up of 14 amino acids. Trimming cost V 4 bases and J 4 bases, with 13 bases left between them. Germline V CDR1 and CDR2: SGHTA, FQGNSA. CDR3 sequence (DNA): TGTGCCAGCAGCTCTACAGGGTCTTCCTATGGCTACACCTTC. Amino acid sequence: CASSSTGSSYGYTF.

The CDR3 nucleotides read TGTGCCATCAGTGAGATACCGACAACCGGCGAAGCTTTCTTT. This codes for CAISEIPTTGEAFF. J is TRBJ1-1 and V is TRBV10-3; D unresolved. Trimming stripped 2 bases from V and 8 bases from J, with 15 bases between. This CDR3 has 14 residues. Germline V gene sequence: CDR1 ENHRY, CDR2 SYGVKD.

This clonotype was counted at least ten times. This sequence joins TRBV7-2 and TRBJ2-1; possibly TRBD2 for D (7 bases). Germline loops: CDR1 SGHTA, CDR2 FQGNSA. The CDR3 is 14 amino acids. V shed 5 bases and J shed 10 bases, with 18 bases lying between them. The CDR3 here is CASSIPGGSGEQFF. CDR3 bases: TGTGCCAGCAGCATCCCGGGGGGCTCCGGGGAGCAGTTCTTC. The complete variable domain, with remaining parts taken from reference TRBV7-2 and TRBJ2-1, reads GAGVSQSPSNKVTEKGKDVELRCDPISGHTALYWYRQSLGQGLEFLIYFQGNSAPDKSGLPSDRFSAERTGGSVSTLTIQRTQQEDSAVYLCASSIPGGSGEQFFGPGTRLTVL.

This chain joins TRBV12-3 or TRBV12-4 and TRBJ1-2; D ambiguous. The ends were cut back, 3 bases at V and 3 bases at J, with 8 bases in the middle. The length of the CDR3 is 13 residues. CDR3 nucleotide sequence: TGTGCCAGCAGTTTTCTAACAGACTATGGCTACACCTTC. Residues: CASSFLTDYGYTF.

This chain joins TRBV6-5 and TRBJ1-2; tentatively, D is TRBD1 (5 bases). Germline CDR1 is MNHEY and CDR2 is SVGAGI. V was clipped by 4 bases and J by 3 bases, with 15 bases between them. The CDR3 contains 15 residues. CDR3 protein: CASSSTVAGHYGYTF. CDR3 sequence (DNA): TGTGCCAGCAGTTCCACTGTTGCAGGGCACTATGGCTACACCTTC.

This clonotype was seen many times. This chain connects TRBV6-5 to TRBJ2-1; D perhaps matches TRBD2 (6 bases). Germline CDR1 MNHEY, CDR2 SVGAGI. The CDR3 length is 13 residues. V dropped 6 bases and J dropped 6 bases, with 12 bases sitting between them. CDR3 sequence reads: CASRFGGINEQFF. In DNA, the CDR3 is TGTGCCAGCAGATTCGGGGGTATCAATGAGCAGTTCTTC.

The CDR3 DNA is TGTGCCAGCTCACCACAGAGCCACGGGGAGCTGTTTTTT. As protein: CASSPQSHGELFF. The genes are TRBV18 and TRBJ2-2; D ambiguous. The germline V and J ends were trimmed by 1 base and 7 bases, with 7 bases remaining between them. This CDR3 is built from 13 residues. The germline V gene has CDR1 KGHSH and CDR2 LQKENI.

This clonotype appeared many times. V is TRBV6-5 and J is TRBJ2-2, with D unclear. Germline values: CDR1 MNHEY, CDR2 SVGAGI. The CDR3 sequence is 15 residues long. Trimming removed 3 bases from V and 1 base from J, with 9 bases in between. The CDR3: CASSYGTENTGELFF. CDR3 DNA sequence: TGTGCCAGCAGTTATGGAACGGAGAACACCGGGGAGCTGTTTTTT.

This clonotype was seen more than once but under ten times. The chain joins TRBV20-1 to TRBJ1-6; D gene ambiguous. V was cut by 0 bases and J by 5 bases, with 8 bases left in between. The CDR3 has 14 amino acids. Germline-derived CDR1 and CDR2 are DFQATT and SNEGSKA (reference sequence). Written as DNA, the CDR3 is TGCAGTGCTAGAGATCGGCCTAATAATTCACCCCTCCACTTT. It specifies CSARDRPNNSPLHF.

Worth noting for this clonotype: Mismatch with germline at one junction end may stem from a read error. The gene calls are TRBV6-6 and TRBJ2-1; no clear D gene. The germline gives CDR1 MNHNY, CDR2 SVGAGI (reference sequence). The CDR3 covers 15 residues. CDR3 loop: CASSPLSTSDNEQFF. The DNA for the CDR3 is TGTGCCAGCAGTCCCCTGAGCACCTCCGACAATGAGCAGTTCTTC.

J is TRBJ2-2 and V is TRBV20-1; D gene uncertain. From germline, CDR1 is DFQATT and CDR2 SNEGSKA (reference sequence). V lost 5 bases, J lost 7 bases, and 11 bases lay in between. The CDR3 runs to 12 residues. The CDR3 loop is CSARRVFGELFF. The CDR3 bases are TGCAGTGCTCGCCGGGTCTTCGGGGAGCTGTTTTTT.

In its sample, this clonotype was seen many times. V gene TRBV4-1 combines with J gene TRBJ2-3; D uncertain. The CDR3 runs to 17 residues. V lost 1 base, J lost 5 bases, and 19 bases lay in between. The germline V gene encodes CDR1 MGHRA and CDR2 YSYEKL. The CDR3 coding sequence is TGCGCCAGCAGCCAAGTGGGAAGAACCGAAGGTGGAGATACGCAGTATTTT. It specifies CASSQVGRTEGGDTQYF.

This clonotype was found a few times. The chain links TRBV27 to TRBJ2-3; 15 bases agree with TRBD2. From germline, CDR1 is MNHEY and CDR2 SMNVEV (reference sequence). Germline trimming cut 5 bases from V and 2 bases from J; bases unmatched to any gene: 5. The CDR3 has 17 amino acids. DNA for the CDR3: TGTGCCAGCAGTCTAGGGACTAGCGGGGGGCACACAGATACGCAGTATTTT. Translated: CASSLGTSGGHTDTQYF.

The chain couples TRBV6-2 or TRBV6-3 to TRBJ2-7; D possibly corresponds to TRBD1 (6 bases). Germline V lookup: CDR1 MNHEY, CDR2 SVGEGT. The CDR3 is made up of 13 amino acids. Trimming removed 6 bases at V and 6 bases at J, with 15 bases between. CDR3 loop: CASRDNRVGEQYV. DNA of the CDR3: TGTGCCAGCAGGGATAACAGGGTTGGCGAGCAGTACGTC.

The chain combines TRBV5-1 with TRBJ1-2; D may be TRBD1 (5 bases). CDR1 and CDR2 (germline): SGHRS, YFSETQ. This CDR3 is 13 amino acids long. V was shortened by 4 bases and J by 5 bases, with 12 bases between the two germline ends. The CDR3 is CASSLGTYYGYTF. The CDR3 DNA reads TGCGCCAGCAGCCTAGGGACCTATTATGGCTACACCTTC.

The chain links TRBV7-2 to TRBJ1-1; D gene ambiguous. The CDR3 runs 12 residues. V shed 1 base and J shed 7 bases, with 7 bases lying between them. Germline V CDR1 and CDR2: SGHTA, FQGNSA. In DNA, the CDR3 is TGTGCCAGCAGCTTAGACATTGATGAAGCTTTCTTT. Translating it yields CASSLDIDEAFF.

This clonotype showed up many times. The CDR3 region is CSASADRVNEQFF. The CDR3 nucleotides are TGCAGTGCTAGCGCCGACAGGGTTAATGAGCAGTTCTTC. The J gene is TRBJ2-1, the V gene TRBV20-1; TRBD1 matches at 7 bases. Trimming removed 3 bases from V and 7 bases from J; junction bases left unmatched: 6. The CDR3 contains 13 residues. Germline values: CDR1 DFQATT, CDR2 SNEGSKA (reference sequence).

This clonotype has more than one count but fewer than ten. V is TRBV5-1 and J is TRBJ2-1; D is uncertain. The germline gives CDR1 SGHRS, CDR2 YFSETQ. This CDR3 region has 11 residues. Trimming stripped 4 bases from V and 5 bases from J, with 4 bases between. CDR3 coding DNA: TGCGCCAGCAGCCGAAACAATGAGCAGTTCTTC. It translates to CASSRNNEQFF. Supplemented by reference TRBV5-1 and TRBJ2-1, the full variable domain reads KAGVTQTPRYLIKTRGQQVTLSCSPISGHRSVSWYQQTPGQGLQFLFEYFSETQRNKGNFPGRFSGRQFSNSRSEMNVSTLELGDSALYLCASSRNNEQFFGPGTRLTVL.

In this sample, this clonotype turned up many times. V and J are TRBV10-3 and TRBJ1-2, with TRBD1 as a possible D gene (6 bases). CDR1 is ENHRY, CDR2 SYGVKD, per germline. This CDR3 is 13 amino acids long. The V gene lost 3 bases and the J gene lost 3 bases, with 8 bases spanning the gap. CDR3 region: CAISDEGDYGYTF. The CDR3 DNA reads TGTGCCATCAGTGATGAGGGGGACTATGGCTACACCTTC.